This T cell receptor beta chain was recorded in a study of blood T cell repertoires in COVID-19. Study overall: Spain, Italy and the United States supplied samples that represented acute and convalescent COVID-19. T cells, B-cell-depleted T cells, or PBMCs supplied cDNA or gDNA.

As processed by the authors: Nucleated cell number was recorded as an estimate derived from reference gene primer amplification. The protocol was immunoSEQ multiplex PCR, while the TCRdb copy is restricted to in-frame clones and leaves out a portion. V and J calls and clone size are as listed in that table; D and trimming were resolved from the DNA. Among 160,000 or so clones listed, roughly 89% were seen once. The CDR3 consists of 14 residues. The trim removed 4 bases at V and 9 bases at J, leaving 10 bases unmatched. Germline-derived CDR1 and CDR2 are SGHDT and YYEEEE. Sequenced sample: peripheral blood. The source of this sequence is a woman in her sixties who had recovered from COVID-19. The genes are TRBV5-6 and TRBJ1-5; the match to TRBD1 covers 7 bases. The CDR3 DNA reads as TGTGCCAGCAGCCAACAAACAGGGGTTGGGCCCCAGCATTTT. Its translation: CASSQQTGVGPQHF.